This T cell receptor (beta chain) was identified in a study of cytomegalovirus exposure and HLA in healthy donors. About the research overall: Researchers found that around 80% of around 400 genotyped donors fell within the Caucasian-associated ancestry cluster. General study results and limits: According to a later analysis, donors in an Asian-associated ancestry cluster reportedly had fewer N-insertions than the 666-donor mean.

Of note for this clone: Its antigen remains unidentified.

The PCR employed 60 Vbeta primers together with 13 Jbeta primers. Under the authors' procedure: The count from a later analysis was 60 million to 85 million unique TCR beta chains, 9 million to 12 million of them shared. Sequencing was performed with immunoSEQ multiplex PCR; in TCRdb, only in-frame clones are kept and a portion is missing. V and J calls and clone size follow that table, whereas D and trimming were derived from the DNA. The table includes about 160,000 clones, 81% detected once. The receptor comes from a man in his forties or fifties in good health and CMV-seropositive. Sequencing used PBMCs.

The CDR3 nucleotides read TGTGCCAGCAGCTCGCCGAGTGTGACGGCGGGGGGTGAAGCTTTCTTT. Residues: CASSSPSVTAGGEAFF. The chain links TRBV5-4 to TRBJ1-1; D possibly corresponds to TRBD1 (5 bases). The V gene lost 3 bases and the J gene lost 7 bases, with 22 bases spanning the gap. The germline V gene encodes CDR1 SGHNT and CDR2 YYREEE (reference sequence). The CDR3 is 16 residues long.